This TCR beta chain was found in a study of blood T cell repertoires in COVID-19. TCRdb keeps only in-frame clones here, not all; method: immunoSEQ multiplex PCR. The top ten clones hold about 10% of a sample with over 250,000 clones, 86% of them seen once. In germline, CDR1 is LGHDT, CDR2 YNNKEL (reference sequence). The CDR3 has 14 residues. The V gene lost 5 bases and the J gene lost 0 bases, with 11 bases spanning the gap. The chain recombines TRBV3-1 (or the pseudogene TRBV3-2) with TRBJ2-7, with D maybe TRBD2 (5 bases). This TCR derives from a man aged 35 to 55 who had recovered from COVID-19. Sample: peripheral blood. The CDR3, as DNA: TGTGCCAGCAGCTCCAGCGGAACCTCCTACGAGCAGTACTTC. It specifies CASSSSGTSYEQYF.